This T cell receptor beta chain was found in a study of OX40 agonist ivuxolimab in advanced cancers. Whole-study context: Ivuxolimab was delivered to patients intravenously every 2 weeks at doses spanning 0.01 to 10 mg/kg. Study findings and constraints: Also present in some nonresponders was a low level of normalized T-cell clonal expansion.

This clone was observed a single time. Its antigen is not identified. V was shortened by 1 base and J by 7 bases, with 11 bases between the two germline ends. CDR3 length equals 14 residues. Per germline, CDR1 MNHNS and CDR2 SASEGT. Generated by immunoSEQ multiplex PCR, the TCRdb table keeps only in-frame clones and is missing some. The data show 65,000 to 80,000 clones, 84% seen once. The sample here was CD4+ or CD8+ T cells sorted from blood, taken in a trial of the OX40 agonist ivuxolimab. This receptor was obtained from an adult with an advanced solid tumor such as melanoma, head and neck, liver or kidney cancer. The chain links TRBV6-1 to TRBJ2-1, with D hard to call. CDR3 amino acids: CASSEDWLLNEQFF. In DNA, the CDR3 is TGTGCCAGCAGTGAAGACTGGCTCCTAAATGAGCAGTTCTTC.